This T cell receptor beta chain stems from a study of response to subunit inactivated influenza vaccine. Study-level results: A suggestion made by the authors is that each seasonal influenza vaccination recruits few new T cells.

This clonotype was observed a handful of times. Its antigen remains unidentified. Germline values: CDR1 SNHLY, CDR2 FYNNEI. There are 15 residues in the CDR3. V was shortened by 6 bases and J by 4 bases, with 18 bases between the two germline ends. TCRdb ran MiXCR on the RT-PCR reads and lists one entry per CDR3 protein. This sample has 450,000 to 600,000 distinct CDR3 sequences; approximately 17% occur once, and the top ten carry around 3%. The sequence was obtained from a man aged 50 to 75 who received an inactivated influenza vaccine. The sequenced sample was CD4+ T cells sorted from PBMCs, obtained around 25 months after vaccination. The chain is built from TRBV2 and TRBJ2-5; D may be TRBD2 (7 bases). The DNA for the CDR3 is TGTGCCAGCAGCCAGGGGCTAGGGAGGGGAGAGACCCAGTACTTC. This gives the protein CASSQGLGRGETQYF.